This T cell receptor beta chain was captured in a study of cytomegalovirus exposure and HLA in healthy donors. The CDR3 runs 17 residues. With 4 bases clipped from V and 1 base from J, the junction kept 9 bases outside the gene matches. Germline V gives CDR1 SGHRS, CDR2 YFSETQ. A word on this clone: Its antigen is undetermined.

It was with 60 Vbeta and 13 Jbeta primers that the PCR ran. The protocol was immunoSEQ multiplex PCR, while the TCRdb copy is restricted to in-frame clones and leaves out a portion. Among about 150,000 clones listed, around 85% were seen once. Points from the study as a whole: An analysis done earlier found most TCR beta V segments productive about 87% or about 30% of the time. Later analysis associated a missense DCLRE1C variant with TCR beta V- and J-gene trimming. In a later analysis, HLA-associated TCR beta chains were more clonally expanded than equally common others.

The chain couples TRBV5-1 to TRBJ2-7; TRBD2 aligns across 12 bases. The specimen was PBMCs. The receptor was isolated from a boy aged 2-15 years in good health and CMV-seronegative. CDR3 sequence (DNA): TGCGCCAGCAGCCTCTGGACTAGCGGGACGACGTCCTACGAGCAGTACTTC. Translated: CASSLWTSGTTSYEQYF.